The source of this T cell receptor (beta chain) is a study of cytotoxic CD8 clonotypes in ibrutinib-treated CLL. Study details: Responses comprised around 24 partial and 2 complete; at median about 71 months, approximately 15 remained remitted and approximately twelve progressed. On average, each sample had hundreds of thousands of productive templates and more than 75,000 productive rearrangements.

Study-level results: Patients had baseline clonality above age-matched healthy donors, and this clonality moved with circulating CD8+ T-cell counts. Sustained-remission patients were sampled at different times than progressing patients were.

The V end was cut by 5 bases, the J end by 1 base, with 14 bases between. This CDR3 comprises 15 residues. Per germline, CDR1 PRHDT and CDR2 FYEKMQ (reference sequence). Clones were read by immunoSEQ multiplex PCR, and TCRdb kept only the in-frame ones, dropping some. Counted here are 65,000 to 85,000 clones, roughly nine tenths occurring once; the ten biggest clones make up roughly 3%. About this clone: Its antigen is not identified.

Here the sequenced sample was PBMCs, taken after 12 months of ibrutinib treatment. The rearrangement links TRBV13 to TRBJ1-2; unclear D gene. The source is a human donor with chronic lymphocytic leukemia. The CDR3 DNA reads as TGTGCCAGCAGCCAGATGACGGAAGTTAACTATGGCTACACCTTC. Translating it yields CASSQMTEVNYGYTF.